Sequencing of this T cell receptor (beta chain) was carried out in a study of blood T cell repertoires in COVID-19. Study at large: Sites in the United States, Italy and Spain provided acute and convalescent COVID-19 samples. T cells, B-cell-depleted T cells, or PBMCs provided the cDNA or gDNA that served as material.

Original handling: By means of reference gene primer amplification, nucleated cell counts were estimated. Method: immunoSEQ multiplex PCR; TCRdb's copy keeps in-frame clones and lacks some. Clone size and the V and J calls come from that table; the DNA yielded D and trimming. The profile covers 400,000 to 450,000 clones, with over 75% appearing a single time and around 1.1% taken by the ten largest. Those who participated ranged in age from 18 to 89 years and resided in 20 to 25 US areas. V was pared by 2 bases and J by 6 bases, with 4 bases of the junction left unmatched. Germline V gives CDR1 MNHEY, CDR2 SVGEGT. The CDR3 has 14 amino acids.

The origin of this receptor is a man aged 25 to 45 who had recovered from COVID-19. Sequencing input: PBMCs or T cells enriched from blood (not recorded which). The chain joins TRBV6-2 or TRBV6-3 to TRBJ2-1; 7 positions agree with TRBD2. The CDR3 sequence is CASSYVRESNEQFF. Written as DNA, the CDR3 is TGTGCCAGCAGTTACGTGCGGGAGTCCAATGAGCAGTTCTTC.